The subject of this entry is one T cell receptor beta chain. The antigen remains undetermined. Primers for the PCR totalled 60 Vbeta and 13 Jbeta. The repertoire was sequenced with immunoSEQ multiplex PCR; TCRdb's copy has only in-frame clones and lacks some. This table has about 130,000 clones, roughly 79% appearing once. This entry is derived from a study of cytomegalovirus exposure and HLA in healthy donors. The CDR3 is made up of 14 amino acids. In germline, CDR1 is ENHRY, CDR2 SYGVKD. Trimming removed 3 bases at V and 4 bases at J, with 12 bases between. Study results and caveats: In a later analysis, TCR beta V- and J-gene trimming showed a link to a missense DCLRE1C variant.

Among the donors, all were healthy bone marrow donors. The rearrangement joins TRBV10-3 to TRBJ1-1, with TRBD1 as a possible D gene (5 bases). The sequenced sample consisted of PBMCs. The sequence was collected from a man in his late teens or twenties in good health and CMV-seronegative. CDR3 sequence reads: CAISEPDRPTEAFF. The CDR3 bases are TGTGCCATCAGTGAACCCGACAGACCCACTGAAGCTTTCTTT.